This TCR beta chain was identified during a study of T cells in Graves' hyperthyroidism and ophthalmopathy. Authors of the study amplified TCR beta CDR3 regions from RNA transcripts. The study used the HTBI primer set for a first-round RT-PCR of the TCR CDR3. TCRdb re-derived calls from the multiplex PCR reads in MiXCR, one entry per CDR3 protein. The data hold under 40,000 distinct CDR3 sequences, with 52% observed a single time. Ophthalmopathy patients had Clinical Activity Score at least 3, NOSPECS grade at least 4, duration under 3 months. The V segment lost 6 bases and the J segment 3 bases; nucleotides outside the gene matches: 7. The CDR3 has 15 amino acids. CDR1 and CDR2 from the germline V gene are KGHDR and SFDVKD. This clonotype came up many times.

Input material: blood. The clonotype was recovered from a woman aged 40 to 50 with Graves' ophthalmopathy. The genes are TRBV24-1 and TRBJ2-5, with 9 bases matching TRBD1. In DNA form, the CDR3 reads TGTGCCACCAGTTCTGGGACAGGGAGGGAAGAGACCCAGTACTTC. This translates into CATSSGTGREETQYF.